This TCR beta chain was retrieved from a study of blood T cells in healthy people across ages. A J-beta primer mix and a sample-barcoded 5' primer were used in a second PCR of about 7 to 12 cycles. The template-switch adaptor, which had 12 random nucleotides, put a tag on each cDNA molecule. MiXCR, applied by TCRdb to the 5' RACE reads, yields one record per CDR3 protein. The table has around 800,000 distinct CDR3 sequences, roughly 24% seen once. This clonotype has just one count. Trimming took 1 base from V and 0 from J; bases not matched to a gene: 9. Germline V CDR1 and CDR2: LGHNA, YNFKEQ. The CDR3 length is 18 residues. This sample also belongs to another study, concerning T cells of mothers and their children. That report adds: Donation involved a few healthy Caucasian mothers and the six children that they had. In the second PCR, M1S primer introduced barcodes and 2-4 random bases. Biologically related mothers and children overlapped slightly more than unrelated pairs, a non-significant difference.

Material for sequencing was blood. The clonotype originates from a boy aged 5-17 years in good health. This rearrangement joins TRBV4-2 to TRBJ2-4, with 7 bases lining up with TRBD2. The CDR3 DNA reads TGTGCCAGCAGCCAAGGGTTAGCGGGTTGGCTAGCCAAAAACATTCAGTACTTC. Its translation: CASSQGLAGWLAKNIQYF.